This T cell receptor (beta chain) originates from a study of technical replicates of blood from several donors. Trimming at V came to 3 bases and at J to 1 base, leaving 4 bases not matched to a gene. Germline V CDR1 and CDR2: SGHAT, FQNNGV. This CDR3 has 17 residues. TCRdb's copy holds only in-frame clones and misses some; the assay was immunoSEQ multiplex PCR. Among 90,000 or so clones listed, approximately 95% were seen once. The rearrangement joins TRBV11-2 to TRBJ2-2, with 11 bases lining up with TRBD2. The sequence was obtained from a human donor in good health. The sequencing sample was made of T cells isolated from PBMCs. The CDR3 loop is CASSFHLAGGNTGELFF. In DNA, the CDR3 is TGTGCCAGCAGCTTCCACCTAGCGGGGGGGAACACCGGGGAGCTGTTTTTT. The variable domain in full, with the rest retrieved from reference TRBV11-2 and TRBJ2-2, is EAGVAQSPRYKIIEKRQSVAFWCNPISGHATLYWYQQILGQGPKLLIQFQNNGVVDDSQLPKDRFSAERLKGVDSTLKIQPAKLEDSAVYLCASSFHLAGGNTGELFFGEGSRLTVL.